This passage covers 21 T cell receptor beta chains from one sample sequenced in a study of T cell changes during pregnancy in multiple sclerosis (dated by TCRdb to between 2018 and 2021). Libraries were built with the immunoSEQ multiplex PCR assay. Here the immuneACCESS table is served through TCRdb, limited to in-frame sequences with V and J called. Missing clones are a known gap in these copies; in checked studies unresolved V genes cover under half, and the rest lacks a known reason. Present in this sample are about 83,000 clones, about 95% of which were seen just once. The ten largest clones represent about 1.2% of the sample. The sequencing here drew on peripheral blood, taken in the second trimester of pregnancy. These receptors were collected from a female donor with multiple sclerosis, enrolled in a pregnancy study.

The chain couples TRBV6-1 to TRBJ2-7; TRBD2 matches at 11 bases. The V gene end was trimmed by 1 base and the J gene end by 1 base; junction bases not matched to a gene: 6. The CDR3 spans 17 residues. CDR1 and CDR2 from the germline V gene are MNHNS and SASEGT. The CDR3 here is CASSEERLAGISYEQYF. The CDR3 region has the DNA TGTGCCAGCAGTGAAGAACGACTAGCGGGGATTTCCTACGAGCAGTACTTC.

J is TRBJ1-2 and V is TRBV2; perhaps TRBD1 as D (5 bases). This CDR3 has 11 residues. Germline lookup yields CDR1 SNHLY and CDR2 FYNNEI. Trimming pared 6 bases from V and 8 bases from J, leaving 10 bases between. The DNA of the CDR3 is TGTGCCAGCAGGGATAGACAGGGCTACACCTTC. This translates into CASRDRQGYTF.

This clone appeared a single time. The chain joins TRBV7-8 to TRBJ2-3; TRBD2 aligns across 8 bases. Unmatched junction bases numbered 8, after V lost 0 bases and J lost 0 bases. The CDR3 runs 18 residues. CDR1 is SGHVS and CDR2 is FQNEAQ in the germline V gene. The CDR3 is CASSLARLAGVSTDTQYF. CDR3 DNA sequence: TGTGCCAGCAGCTTAGCTAGGCTAGCGGGCGTGAGCACAGATACGCAGTATTTT. Combining the CDR3 with reference TRBV7-8 and TRBJ2-3 gives the whole variable domain GAGVSQSPRYKVAKRGQDVALRCDPISGHVSLFWYQQALGQGPEFLTYFQNEAQLDKSGLPSDRFFAERPEGSVSTLKIQRTQQEDSAVYLCASSLARLAGVSTDTQYFGPGTRLTVL.

The V and J genes are TRBV18 and TRBJ2-7; the match to TRBD1 covers 7 bases. The V segment lost 2 bases and the J segment 3 bases; nucleotides outside the gene matches: 1. The CDR3 has 13 amino acids. Germline CDR1 and CDR2: KGHSH and LQKENI. CDR3 protein: CASSPGDSYEQYF. DNA of the CDR3: TGTGCCAGCTCACCAGGGGACAGCTACGAGCAGTACTTC.

The chain combines TRBV5-4 with TRBJ2-7, with 7 bases matching TRBD2. Germline CDR1 reads SGHNT; CDR2 reads YYREEE (reference sequence). V gave up 1 base and J gave up 2 bases; unmatched junction bases: 9. There are 16 residues in the CDR3. The CDR3 loop reads CASSLKREVVTYEQYF. Here the CDR3 DNA reads TGTGCCAGCAGCTTGAAACGGGAGGTCGTCACCTACGAGCAGTACTTC.

The CDR3 protein is CASSPSGRGDNEQFF. Here the CDR3 DNA reads TGTGCCAGCAGCCCCTCGGGGCGGGGGGACAATGAGCAGTTCTTC. V is TRBV5-8 and J is TRBJ2-1; 8 positions match TRBD2. V gave up 4 bases and J gave up 5 bases; unmatched junction bases: 8. This CDR3 is 15 amino acids long. The germline gives CDR1 SGHTS, CDR2 YDEGEE.

This chain links TRBV15 with TRBJ1-1, with D unresolved. The V and J ends lost 0 bases and 10 bases respectively, with 9 bases between them. CDR1 LNHNV and CDR2 YYDKDF come from the germline V gene (reference sequence). The CDR3 is 12 amino acids. This CDR3 reads CATSRDRTVAFF. The CDR3 DNA reads as TGTGCCACCAGCAGAGATCGAACAGTAGCTTTCTTT.

The rearrangement uses TRBV10-3 and TRBJ1-3; 12 bases map to TRBD1. J was trimmed by 0 bases and V by 4 bases; bases with no gene match: 7. The CDR3 runs to 18 residues. In germline, CDR1 is ENHRY, CDR2 SYGVKD. CDR3 DNA: TGTGCCATCAGTGCGGGACAGGGGGCAGATACCTCTGGAAACACCATATATTTT. It encodes CAISAGQGADTSGNTIYF.

The V call is TRBV27, the J call TRBJ1-2; D remains unclear. In germline, CDR1 is MNHEY, CDR2 SMNVEV (reference sequence). Trimming removed 2 bases from V and 0 bases from J, with 7 bases in between. There are 14 residues in the CDR3. The CDR3 bases are TGTGCCAGCAGTTTAGGCAGAACTAACTATGGCTACACCTTC. It translates to CASSLGRTNYGYTF.

This chain's CDR3 is CASSSLLAGGPHNEQFF. The CDR3 nucleotides read TGTGCCAGCAGCTCCCTACTAGCGGGAGGGCCCCACAATGAGCAGTTCTTC. V is TRBV7-2 and J is TRBJ2-1, with TRBD2 identical over 13 bases. Trimming removed 4 bases from V and 5 bases from J; junction bases left unmatched: 8. The CDR3 is 17 residues long. In germline, CDR1 is SGHTA, CDR2 FQGNSA. Based on the CDR3 plus reference TRBV7-2 and TRBJ2-1, the full variable domain is GAGVSQSPSNKVTEKGKDVELRCDPISGHTALYWYRQSLGQGLEFLIYFQGNSAPDKSGLPSDRFSAERTGGSVSTLTIQRTQQEDSAVYLCASSSLLAGGPHNEQFFGPGTRLTVL.

This clone was detected once. The chain couples TRBV27 to TRBJ2-5; TRBD1 agrees at 10 bases. The V gene end was trimmed by 0 bases and the J gene end by 9 bases; junction bases not matched to a gene: 7. In germline, CDR1 is MNHEY, CDR2 SMNVEV (reference sequence). The CDR3 consists of 15 residues. The DNA for the CDR3 is TGTGCCAGCAGTTTATCGGGACAGGGGATTCAGCCCCAGTACTTC. Translation: CASSLSGQGIQPQYF.

This CDR3 reads CASNRLEGMNQPQHF. CDR3 coding DNA: TGTGCCAGTAACCGATTAGAGGGAATGAATCAGCCCCAGCATTTT. This chain links TRBV19 with TRBJ1-5; D call uncertain. The ends were cut back, 7 bases at V and 4 bases at J, with 17 bases in the middle. Germline CDR1 is LNHDA and CDR2 is SQIVND (reference sequence). The CDR3 length is 15 residues.

The chain combines TRBV21-1 with TRBJ1-1. TRBV21-1 is described as a pseudogene. The length of the CDR3 is 17 residues. The CDR3: CASSNRWVREGLTEAFF. CDR3 bases: TGTGCCAGCAGCAACCGATGGGTCAGGGAGGGCTTGACTGAAGCTTTCTTT.

The rearrangement links TRBV10-3 to TRBJ2-3; TRBD1 is a possible D gene (6 bases). V was cut by 6 bases and J by 3 bases, with 10 bases left in between. Germline V lookup: CDR1 ENHRY, CDR2 SYGVKD. This CDR3 region has 13 residues. In DNA form, the CDR3 reads TGTGCCATCAGCTCCGGACAGACAGATACGCAGTATTTT. Translating gives CAISSGQTDTQYF.

The J gene is TRBJ2-7, the V gene TRBV4-3, with D maybe TRBD1 (5 bases). The germline V gene has CDR1 LGHNA and CDR2 YSLEER. The CDR3 has 14 residues. V shed 1 base and J shed 3 bases, with 10 bases lying between them. CDR3 in DNA: TGCGCCAGCAGCCAAGGGACAACCGGCTACGAGCAGTACTTC. Residues: CASSQGTTGYEQYF.

This clone was seen only once. V usage is TRBV9 and J usage is TRBJ2-3; TRBD2 might be the D (6 bases). The CDR3 runs 15 residues. Trimming stripped 4 bases from V and 0 bases from J, with 12 bases between. The V gene's germline CDR1 is SGDLS and CDR2 YYNGEE. The DNA for the CDR3 is TGTGCCAGCAGCCCCAGCGGGCCTAGCACAGATACGCAGTATTTT. This encodes CASSPSGPSTDTQYF.

This sequence joins TRBV5-1 and TRBJ1-2; D is undetermined. V lost 2 bases to trimming and J lost 9 bases, with 14 bases between them. The V gene's germline CDR1 is SGHRS and CDR2 YFSETQ. This CDR3 is built from 13 residues. The CDR3 reads CASSFGSPASYTF. Written as DNA, the CDR3 is TGCGCCAGCAGCTTTGGGAGTCCGGCCAGCTACACCTTC.

This rearrangement joins TRBV18 to TRBJ2-7; perhaps TRBD2 as D (6 bases). The CDR3 totals 14 residues. CDR1 is KGHSH and CDR2 is LQKENI in the germline V gene. Trimming left V 3 bases short and J 5 bases short, with 14 bases between. Here the CDR3 DNA reads TGTGCCAGCTCACCTCTGGGGGGACCTCACGAGCAGTACTTC. It translates to CASSPLGGPHEQYF.

The chain links TRBV27 to TRBJ2-7; D ambiguous. The germline gives CDR1 MNHEY, CDR2 SMNVEV (reference sequence). The CDR3 loop spans 12 amino acids. V was shortened by 5 bases and J by 7 bases, with 12 bases between the two germline ends. The CDR3 spells CASSPGPFEQYF. CDR3 in DNA: TGTGCCAGCAGTCCTGGGCCCTTTGAGCAGTACTTC.

The J gene is TRBJ2-1, the V gene TRBV19; 7 nucleotides line up with TRBD2. Germline V lookup: CDR1 LNHDA, CDR2 SQIVND (reference sequence). Germline trimming cut 5 bases from V and 6 bases from J; bases unmatched to any gene: 7. This CDR3 is built from 14 residues. CDR3 amino acids: CASSASGNVNEQFF. CDR3 nucleotides: TGTGCCAGTAGTGCCAGCGGGAATGTCAATGAGCAGTTCTTC. The variable domain in full, completed from reference TRBV19 and TRBJ2-1, reads DGGITQSPKYLFRKEGQNVTLSCEQNLNHDAMYWYRQDPGQGLRLIYYSQIVNDFQKGDIAEGYSVSREKKESFPLTVTSAQKNPTAFYLCASSASGNVNEQFFGPGTRLTVL.

The J gene is TRBJ2-7, the V gene TRBV4-1, with 7 bases aligning to TRBD2. V dropped 1 base and J dropped 2; count of bases not matched to a gene: 8. Looked up from germline, CDR1 is MGHRA and CDR2 is YSYEKL. The CDR3 spans 16 residues. In DNA, the CDR3 is TGCGCCAGCAGCCAAGCGGGAGGCCTAGCCACCTACGAGCAGTACTTC. Translation gives CASSQAGGLATYEQYF.